This is a list of T cell receptor beta chains from one sample in a study of T cells in Graves' hyperthyroidism and ophthalmopathy. TCRdb fed the multiplex PCR reads into MiXCR, producing one record per CDR3 protein. The sample contains roughly 200,000 distinct CDR3 sequences, around 18% of which appear only once. The sequencing sample was made of blood. These receptor sequences come from a man aged 40-50 years with Graves' hyperthyroidism. The CDR3 runs from the conserved cysteine through the conserved F or W. The order of the fields is V gene, D gene, CDR3 length, clone size, J gene, CDR3 protein, CDR3 DNA. D genes are given only for firm matches. Size is omitted from some rows. Given values are once, few, many or a class for expanded clones.

TRBV7-8	TRBD1	13	-	TRBJ1-2	CASSWDRVGGYTF	TGTGCCAGCAGCTGGGACAGGGTTGGTGGCTACACCTTC
TRBV28	TRBD2	14	many	TRBJ2-3	CASSPRGGSDTQYF	TGTGCCAGCAGTCCCCGGGGAGGGTCAGATACGCAGTATTTT
TRBV3-1	TRBD1	13	-	TRBJ2-5	CASSPTGMETQYF	TGTGCCAGCAGCCCGACAGGGATGGAGACCCAGTACTTC
TRBV7-2	TRBD2	18	many	TRBJ2-7	CASSLRGKGLAGGYEQYF	TGTGCCAGCAGCTTACGGGGGAAGGGACTAGCGGGGGGGTACGAGCAGTACTTC
TRBV4-2	-	19	many	TRBJ2-7	CASSPYLQTLVGGSYEQYF	TGTGCCAGCAGCCCATATCTCCAAACCTTAGTCGGAGGCTCCTACGAGCAGTACTTC
TRBV30	-	13	many	TRBJ1-1	CARRGGVNTEAFF	TGTGCCCGCCGAGGAGGGGTGAACACTGAAGCTTTCTTT
TRBV19	-	13	few	TRBJ2-5	CASSIHGQETQYF	TGTGCCAGTAGTATACACGGACAGGAGACCCAGTACTTC
TRBV7-2	TRBD2	16	-	TRBJ2-3	CASSLQGLAGTDTQYF	TGTGCCAGCAGCCTCCAAGGACTAGCGGGCACAGATACGCAGTATTTT
TRBV11-3	TRBD1	22	many	TRBJ1-1	CASSLDRRAGARGRRFDTEAFF	TGTGCCAGCAGCTTAGATCGGCGGGCCGGAGCCAGGGGGCGTCGATTCGACACTGAAGCTTTCTTT
TRBV7-9	TRBD1	13	many	TRBJ2-5	CASSPWDRVTQYF	TGTGCCAGCAGCCCCTGGGACAGGGTGACCCAGTACTTC
TRBV2	-	13	many	TRBJ2-3	CASSRSSTDTQYF	TGTGCCAGCAGTCGTTCTAGCACAGATACGCAGTATTTT
TRBV20-1	-	15	many	TRBJ2-7	CSAGSTDFRSYEQYF	TGCAGTGCGGGGAGCACGGACTTCCGTTCCTACGAGCAGTACTTC
TRBV12-3/TRBV12-4	-	14	-	TRBJ2-7	CASSYRGLTYEQYF	TGTGCCAGCAGCTACAGGGGACTTACCTACGAGCAGTACTTC
TRBV7-2	-	13	many	TRBJ1-1	CASRTTANTEAFF	TGTGCCAGCAGAACCACGGCGAACACTGAAGCTTTCTTT
TRBV7-2	-	13	many	TRBJ1-2	CASSSGMNYGYTF	TGTGCCAGCAGCTCCGGGATGAACTATGGCTACACCTTC
TRBV5-1	TRBD2	16	-	TRBJ2-7	CASSDVAGLSSYEQYF	TGCGCCAGCAGCGATGTAGCGGGGCTGAGCTCCTACGAGCAGTACTTC
TRBV2	TRBD1	15	many	TRBJ2-2	CASSAGTGGTGELFF	TGTGCCAGCAGCGCCGGGACAGGGGGCACCGGGGAGCTGTTTTTT
TRBV27	-	13	-	TRBJ1-2	CASRAGNDYGYTF	TGTGCCAGCAGAGCAGGGAACGACTATGGCTACACCTTC
TRBV28	TRBD2	17	many	TRBJ2-3	CASSSKKGLASTDTQYF	TGTGCCAGCAGTTCCAAAAAGGGACTAGCTAGCACAGATACGCAGTATTTT
TRBV15	TRBD1	16	few	TRBJ2-7	CATSRDTGQGTYEQYF	TGTGCCACCAGCAGAGACACGGGACAGGGAACCTACGAGCAGTACTTC
TRBV7-2	-	12	many	TRBJ2-3	CASSLETDTQYF	TGTGCCAGCAGCTTAGAAACTGATACGCAGTATTTT
TRBV28	-	15	many	TRBJ2-2	CASRGDNANTGELFF	TGTGCCAGCAGAGGAGACAACGCGAACACCGGGGAGCTGTTTTTT
TRBV5-1	-	16	many	TRBJ2-7	CASSLAVGGRDYEQYF	TGCGCCAGCAGCTTGGCCGTCGGGGGGCGCGACTACGAGCAGTACTTC
TRBV6-1	TRBD1	17	-	TRBJ1-2	CASSQLMPPLDRVGYTF	TGTGCCAGCAGTCAACTAATGCCCCCACTCGACAGGGTTGGCTACACCTTC
TRBV28	TRBD2	16	-	TRBJ2-5	CASSSQSGGAGETQYF	TGTGCCAGCAGTTCCCAGAGCGGGGGGGCCGGGGAGACCCAGTACTTC
TRBV10-3	-	14	many	TRBJ1-2	CAISESGRDYGYTF	TGTGCCATCAGTGAGTCGGGCAGGGACTATGGCTACACCTTC
TRBV18	TRBD2	14	-	TRBJ2-5	CASSPSGVHETQYF	TGTGCCAGCTCACCAAGCGGGGTGCACGAGACCCAGTACTTC
TRBV6-2/TRBV6-3	TRBD1	16	many	TRBJ2-4	CASSYPRQGGQNIQYF	TGTGCCAGCAGTTACCCTCGACAGGGGGGTCAAAACATTCAGTACTTC
TRBV2	TRBD1	15	-	TRBJ1-6	CASCVEGQANSPLHF	TGTGCCAGCTGTGTGGAGGGACAGGCAAATTCACCCCTCCACTTT
TRBV12-3/TRBV12-4	-	14	-	TRBJ1-5	CASSLWEGDQPQHF	TGTGCCAGCAGTTTATGGGAAGGGGATCAGCCCCAGCATTTT
TRBV20-1	TRBD2	16	once	TRBJ2-1	CSARGISGGGYNEQFF	TGCAGTGCTAGGGGAATTAGCGGGGGGGGATACAATGAGCAGTTCTTC
TRBV2	-	13	many	TRBJ2-2	CASSETQAGELFF	TGTGCCAGCAGTGAAACCCAAGCCGGGGAGCTGTTTTTT
TRBV28	-	15	many	TRBJ2-2	CASSGRDPWTGELFF	TGTGCCAGCAGTGGAAGGGACCCTTGGACCGGGGAGCTGTTTTTT
TRBV20-1	-	15	many	TRBJ1-5	CSATGGGNSNQPQHF	TGCAGTGCTACGGGGGGGGGTAATAGCAATCAGCCCCAGCATTTT
TRBV6-1	-	15	many	TRBJ1-4	CASSEAAETNEKLFF	TGTGCCAGCAGTGAAGCAGCGGAGACTAATGAAAAACTGTTTTTT
TRBV10-3	TRBD1	13	many	TRBJ1-2	CAIRGTGDYGYTF	TGTGCCATCAGGGGGACAGGCGACTATGGCTACACCTTC